This TCR beta chain originates from a study of shared clonotypes between healthy human individuals (dated by TCRdb to 2020 to 2022). For the study in its entirety: A few men and a couple of women, aged 18 to 49 years, made up the cohort. To estimate repertoire size and how much clonotype sharing occurs between individuals, the study deeply sequenced the blood TCR repertoires of several healthy adults. To increase sequencing depth and limit assay-specific biases, different laboratories used diverse techniques to prepare libraries and sequence TCR repertoires. Between about 0.94 and 10 billion PBMCs per donor were obtained by leukapheresis.

The full study reports these points: Sampling was restricted to blood, and TCR repertoires in tissue are likely to differ from TCR repertoires in blood. Because the study included only a small number of donors, the genetic and exposure-history diversity represented was limited. Pairwise subsampling indicated that sequencing depth was expected to affect the degree of clonotype sharing among donors.

Donors were healthy HIV-negative adults with no recently reported acute infections or vaccinations. Every donor was a Caucasian adult residing in Nashville, Tennessee, USA. For unsorted samples, roughly 86 million PBMCs were counted and genomic DNA was extracted with the QIAamp DNA Blood Mini kit. Blood was obtained by leukapheresis, after which PBMCs were separated by Ficoll-Histopaque density gradient centrifugation and cryopreserved in liquid nitrogen vapor phase. Using the deep immunoSEQ assay, multiplex PCR amplified TCR CDR3 regions from genomic DNA. For each cell subset, the extracted genomic DNA was distributed evenly across all wells of several immunoSEQ 96-well plates, and each plate served as one replicate. For unsorted PBMC, approximately 310 ng genomic DNA, equal to approximately 30,000 T cell genomes, was loaded into each replicate PCR. Unsorted PBMC genomic DNA was sequenced across ten immunoSEQ deep assay plates. Purified libraries were quantified with a Qubit 3.0 fluorometer, sized on a Bioanalyzer 2100, and re-quantified with the KAPA Library Quantification kit. A separate single-read 150-cycle Illumina NextSeq 550 flow cell was used to sequence each immunoSEQ 96-well plate. On the study's bioinformatics: Because only junctional sequences without quality scores were contained in the immunoSEQ output, filtering matching that applied to full-length reads could not be performed. Sequences were annotated with PyIR, a Python wrapper for IgBLAST v1.9, using IMGT germline references to assign V/J genes and CDR3. Reads were filtered out if the reads had weak V/J assignments (E-value above 1e-6), no CDR3, stop codons, out-of-frame junctions, or ambiguous translated residues. A V3J clonotype was defined by an identical inferred V gene, J gene, and CDR3 amino acid sequence. The percentage overlap between two repertoires was calculated by dividing the number of shared unique clonotypes by the size of the smaller repertoire. Richness of each repertoire was evaluated using RTK rarefaction, the Chao1 estimator, and Recon v2.1 estimates of unobserved clonotypes. The source is immuneACCESS, and TCRdb retained only in-frame sequences with V and J called. Part of the clones is not carried over; for the studies checked, unresolved V genes explain less than half of this, and the remainder is unexplained. The V and J calls and clone size come from that table; D and trimming were worked out from the DNA. The sample table contains fewer than 600,000 clones; only one count was recorded for 70% to 80% of them. The top ten clonotypes cover around 13% of the sample.

From the germline V gene, CDR1 is MDHEN and CDR2 is SYDVKM. The CDR3 spans 13 residues, from the cysteine through the phenylalanine. Kept here is only the CDR3 DNA, which spans 39 bases and is read in frame from base 1. V loses 2 bases of germline sequence and J loses 3 bases, and the interval between the two ends is 7 bases. Concerning this clone: Its antigen is still unknown. Within one base of it there is no much larger clone, and no base qualities were kept.

The origin of this receptor is a woman in her forties in good health. Some clones in this sample may be carry-over from other donors' samples. Recombination linked TRBV28 to TRBJ1-1; no D segment can be confidently identified. The sequenced sample was PBMCs. CDR3 protein: CASSLDTYTEAFF. The nucleotide sequence is TGTGCCAGCAGTTTAGATACCTACACTGAAGCTTTCTTT.